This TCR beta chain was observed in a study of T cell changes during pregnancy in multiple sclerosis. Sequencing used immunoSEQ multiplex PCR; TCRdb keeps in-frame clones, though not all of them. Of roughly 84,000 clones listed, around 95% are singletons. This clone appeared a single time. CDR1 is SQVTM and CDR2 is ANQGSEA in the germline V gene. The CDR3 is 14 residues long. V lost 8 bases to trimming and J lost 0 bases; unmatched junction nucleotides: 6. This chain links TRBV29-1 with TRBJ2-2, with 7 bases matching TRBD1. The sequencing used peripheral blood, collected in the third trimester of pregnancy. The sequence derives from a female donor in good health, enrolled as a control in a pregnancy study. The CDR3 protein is CSIRTGANTGELFF. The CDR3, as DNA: TGCAGCATTCGGACAGGAGCGAACACCGGGGAGCTGTTTTTT.